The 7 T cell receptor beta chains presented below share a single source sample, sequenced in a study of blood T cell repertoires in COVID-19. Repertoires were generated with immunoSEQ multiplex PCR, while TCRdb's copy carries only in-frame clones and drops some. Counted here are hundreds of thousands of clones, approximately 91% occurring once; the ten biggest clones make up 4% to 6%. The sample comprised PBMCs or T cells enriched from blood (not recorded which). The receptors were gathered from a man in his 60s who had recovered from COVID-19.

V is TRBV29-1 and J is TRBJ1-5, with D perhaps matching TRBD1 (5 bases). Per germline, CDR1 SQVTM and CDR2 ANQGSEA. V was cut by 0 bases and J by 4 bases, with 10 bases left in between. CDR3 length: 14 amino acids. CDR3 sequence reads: CSVEDGAGNQPQHF. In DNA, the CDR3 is TGCAGCGTTGAAGACGGGGCGGGGAATCAGCCCCAGCATTTT.

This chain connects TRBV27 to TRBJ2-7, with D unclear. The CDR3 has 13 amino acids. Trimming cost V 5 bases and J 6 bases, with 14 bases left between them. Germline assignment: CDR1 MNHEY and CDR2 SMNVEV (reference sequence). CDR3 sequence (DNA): TGTGCCAGCAGTCAAGGCTGGCGGAGCGAGCAGTACTTC. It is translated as CASSQGWRSEQYF.

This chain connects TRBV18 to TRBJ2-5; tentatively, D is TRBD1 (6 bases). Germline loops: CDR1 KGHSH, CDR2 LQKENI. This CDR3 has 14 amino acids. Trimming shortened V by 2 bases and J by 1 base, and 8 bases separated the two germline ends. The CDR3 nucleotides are TGTGCCAGCTCACCAAGGACAGCCCAAGAGACCCAGTACTTC. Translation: CASSPRTAQETQYF.

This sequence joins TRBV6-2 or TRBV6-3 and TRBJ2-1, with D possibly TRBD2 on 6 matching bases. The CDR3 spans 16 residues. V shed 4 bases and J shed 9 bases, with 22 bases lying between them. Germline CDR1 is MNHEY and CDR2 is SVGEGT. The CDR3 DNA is TGTGCCAGCAGTTCCCCCGGCGGGAAATCAGGGCGTGAGCAGTTCTTC. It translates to CASSSPGGKSGREQFF.

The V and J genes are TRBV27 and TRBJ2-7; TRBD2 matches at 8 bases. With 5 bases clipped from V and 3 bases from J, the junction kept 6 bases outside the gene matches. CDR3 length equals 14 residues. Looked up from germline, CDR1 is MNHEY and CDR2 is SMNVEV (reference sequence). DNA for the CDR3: TGTGCCAGCAGTCCGTTTAGCGGGGTCTACGAGCAGTACTTC. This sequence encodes CASSPFSGVYEQYF.

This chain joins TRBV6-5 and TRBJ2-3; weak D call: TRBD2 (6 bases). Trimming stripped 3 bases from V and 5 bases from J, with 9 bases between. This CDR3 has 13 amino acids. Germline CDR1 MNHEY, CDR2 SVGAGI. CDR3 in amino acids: CASSYKAGDTQYF. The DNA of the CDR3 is TGTGCCAGCAGTTATAAAGCGGGAGATACGCAGTATTTT.

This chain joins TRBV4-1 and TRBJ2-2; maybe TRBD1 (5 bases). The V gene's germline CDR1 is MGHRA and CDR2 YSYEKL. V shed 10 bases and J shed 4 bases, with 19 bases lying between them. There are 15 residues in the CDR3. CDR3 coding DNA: TGCGCCACCAGTAAACAGGTCGCCGTCACCGGGGAGCTGTTTTTT. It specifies CATSKQVAVTGELFF.